Listed here are 23 T cell receptor beta chains from one sample, sequenced in a study of PD-L1 blockade in urothelial cancer (TCRdb year 2017). Library construction relied on the immunoSEQ multiplex PCR assay. The clones in this table, taken by TCRdb from immuneACCESS, are in-frame only. Not every clone is retained; where verified, under half of the shortfall comes from an unresolved V gene, and the cause of the rest is unknown. Counted in this sample were about 45,000 clones; roughly 91% of them appeared once. The ten largest clones add up to less than 15% of the sample. Sequencing was performed on PBMCs, taken around atezolizumab (anti-PD-L1) treatment. These receptor sequences come from a woman aged 55-69 years with urothelial cancer.

The chain combines TRBV9 with TRBJ2-1; the match to TRBD2 covers 14 bases. The length of the CDR3 is 21 residues. CDR1 is SGDLS and CDR2 is YYNGEE in the germline V gene. The ends lost 2 bases at V and 0 bases at J; junction bases unmatched: 13. The CDR3 loop reads CASSVNSGTSGRRSSYNEQFF. DNA for the CDR3: TGTGCCAGCAGCGTCAACTCCGGGACTAGCGGGAGACGGAGCTCCTACAATGAGCAGTTCTTC.

This clone has just a few counts. The chain has TRBV7-3 and TRBJ2-2; 8 bases are shared with TRBD2. CDR3 length: 15 amino acids. Germline V CDR1 and CDR2: SGHTA, FQGTGA. Trimming removed 1 base from V and 5 bases from J; junction bases left unmatched: 3. CDR3 in amino acids: CASSLSPGGTGELFF. The CDR3 nucleotides are TGTGCCAGCAGCTTAAGCCCGGGAGGGACCGGGGAGCTGTTTTTT.

The V and J genes are TRBV7-2 and TRBJ2-7; TRBD2 agrees at 11 bases. This CDR3 region has 15 residues. V shed 0 bases, J shed 2 bases, and the junction held 0 bases outside the gene matches. Germline lookup yields CDR1 SGHTA and CDR2 FQGNSA. CDR3 amino acids: CASSLASGGAYEQYF. In DNA form, the CDR3 reads TGTGCCAGCAGCTTAGCTAGCGGGGGGGCCTACGAGCAGTACTTC.

This sequence joins TRBV11-2 and TRBJ2-7; D remains unclear. Between the trimmed V and J ends, which lost 5 bases and 2 bases, there was a span of 7 bases. CDR3 size: 12 residues. In germline, CDR1 is SGHAT, CDR2 FQNNGV. The CDR3 DNA is TGTGCCAGCAGCGCGAGCCCCTACGAGCAGTACTTC. Its protein is CASSASPYEQYF.

This chain joins TRBV6-5 and TRBJ1-1; 9 bases agree with TRBD1. This CDR3 comprises 15 residues. Germline values: CDR1 MNHEY, CDR2 SVGAGI. The V and J ends lost 1 base and 6 bases, in that order; junction bases with no gene match: 6. The CDR3 is CASSYFDRGGPEAFF. The CDR3 DNA reads as TGTGCCAGCAGTTACTTCGACAGGGGGGGTCCTGAAGCTTTCTTT.

The gene calls are TRBV7-3 and TRBJ2-7, with TRBD1 matching over 11 bases. This CDR3 is built from 15 residues. V gave up 4 bases and J gave up 2 bases; unmatched junction bases: 4. Germline V lookup: CDR1 SGHTA, CDR2 FQGTGA. The CDR3 DNA sequence: TGTGCCAGCAGCTCCGGGACAGGGGGGACCTACGAGCAGTACTTC. Amino acid sequence: CASSSGTGGTYEQYF.

The J gene is TRBJ1-1, the V gene TRBV4-2; maybe TRBD1 (6 bases). The CDR3 consists of 15 residues. The V gene's germline CDR1 is LGHNA and CDR2 YNFKEQ. V was trimmed by 3 bases and J by 6 bases, leaving 17 bases between them. CDR3 in DNA: TGTGCCAGCAGCCAGAATGGACAGCCCTACGCTGAAGCTTTCTTT. It translates to CASSQNGQPYAEAFF.

The chain recombines TRBV18 with TRBJ2-6; 8 nucleotides line up with TRBD1. Germline V lookup: CDR1 KGHSH, CDR2 LQKENI. The CDR3 contains 16 residues. V lost 4 bases, J lost 2 bases, and 4 bases stayed unmatched. Written as DNA, the CDR3 is TGTGCCAGCTCACTACCACAGGGGGCTGGGGCCAACGTCCTGACTTTC. This encodes CASSLPQGAGANVLTF. The variable domain in full, with the rest retrieved from reference TRBV18 and TRBJ2-6, is NAGVMQNPRHLVRRRGQEARLRCSPMKGHSHVYWYRQLPEEGLKFMVYLQKENIIDESGMPKERFSAEFPKEGPSILRIQQVVRGDSAAYFCASSLPQGAGANVLTFGAGSRLTVL.

This chain links TRBV18 with TRBJ2-7, with 11 positions matching TRBD2. CDR3 length equals 17 residues. Germline CDR1 reads KGHSH; CDR2 reads LQKENI. V was clipped by 4 bases and J by 2 bases; unmatched bases: 10. CDR3 loop: CASSRHHSGGGAYEQYF. The DNA of the CDR3 is TGTGCCAGCTCACGCCACCATAGCGGGGGGGGAGCCTACGAGCAGTACTTC.

This clone has a single count. This chain uses TRBV7-9 with TRBJ2-1; 7 nucleotides agree with TRBD2. The J segment lost 0 bases and the V segment lost 3 bases, leaving 5 bases of the junction unmatched. This CDR3 comprises 16 residues. Germline V gene data show CDR1 as SEHNR and CDR2 as FQNEAQ (reference sequence). Here the CDR3 DNA reads TGTGCCAGCAGCTTCGCGGCTAGCGGCTCCTACAATGAGCAGTTCTTC. This sequence encodes CASSFAASGSYNEQFF.

DNA for the CDR3: TGTGCCAGTGCCGACAGGGCCTATCAGCCCCAGCATTTT. This encodes CASADRAYQPQHF. The chain combines TRBV19 with TRBJ1-5; 7 positions match TRBD1. Germline V gene sequence: CDR1 LNHDA, CDR2 SQIVND (reference sequence). V lost 8 bases to trimming and J lost 5 bases; unmatched junction nucleotides: 6. This CDR3 has 13 amino acids.

The chain employs TRBV10-3 and TRBJ2-7, with TRBD2 matching 12 bases. The CDR3 spans 14 residues. The germline V gene has CDR1 ENHRY and CDR2 SYGVKD. J was trimmed by 5 bases and V by 4 bases; bases with no gene match: 3. The CDR3 DNA reads as TGTGCCATCAGTGGGACTAGCGGGATAAACGAGCAGTACTTC. It codes for CAISGTSGINEQYF.

V usage is TRBV9 and J usage is TRBJ1-5; tentatively, D is TRBD1 (5 bases). Between the trimmed V and J ends, which lost 4 bases and 3 bases, there was a span of 17 bases. The CDR3 is 16 amino acids. The germline V gene has CDR1 SGDLS and CDR2 YYNGEE. The CDR3 bases are TGTGCCAGCAGCCCAAGAGACGGGGGGTCCAATCAGCCCCAGCATTTT. Protein: CASSPRDGGSNQPQHF.

This clone is a singleton in its sample. This chain connects TRBV28 to TRBJ2-3; the D gene is possibly TRBD1 (6 bases). With 5 bases removed from V and 6 bases from J, the gap between germline ends came to 9 bases. The CDR3 length is 12 residues. CDR1 is MDHEN and CDR2 is SYDVKM in the germline V gene. CDR3 region: CASSLRGDTQYF. The CDR3 DNA reads TGTGCCAGCAGTCTCAGGGGCGATACGCAGTATTTT.

V is TRBV7-2 and J is TRBJ1-5; 9 bases agree with TRBD1. The CDR3 length is 15 residues. CDR1 is SGHTA and CDR2 is FQGNSA in the germline V gene. Trimming at V came to 6 bases and at J to 4 bases, leaving 7 bases not matched to a gene. In DNA, the CDR3 is TGTGCCAGCAGGCCTCTAGGACAGGGGAATCAGCCCCAGCATTTT. It encodes CASRPLGQGNQPQHF.

The sample holds one count of this clone. The CDR3 DNA reads TGTGCCAGCTCACCAAACCAGGGAAGCAATCAGCCCCAGCATTTT. Translating it yields CASSPNQGSNQPQHF. The V call is TRBV18, the J call TRBJ1-5, with D possibly being TRBD1 (5 bases). This CDR3 is 15 amino acids long. V was shortened by 2 bases and J by 1 base, with 9 bases between the two germline ends. CDR1 and CDR2 (germline): KGHSH, LQKENI.

This clone was detected only once. V and J are TRBV10-3 and TRBJ2-3, with D tentatively TRBD2 (6 bases). Trimming pared 8 bases from V and 2 bases from J, leaving 14 bases between. This CDR3 spans 14 amino acids. The V gene's germline CDR1 is ENHRY and CDR2 SYGVKD. The DNA for the CDR3 is TGTGCCATCGCTCGCGGGACGAACACAGATACGCAGTATTTT. Translated: CAIARGTNTDTQYF.

This chain uses TRBV5-6 with TRBJ1-1, with unresolved D. Trimming removed 0 bases at V and 1 base at J, with 7 bases between. Germline CDR1 reads SGHDT; CDR2 reads YYEEEE. This CDR3 is 14 amino acids long. CDR3 in amino acids: CASSLAVRNTEAFF. The CDR3 nucleotides are TGTGCCAGCAGCTTGGCCGTCAGGAACACTGAAGCTTTCTTT.

This chain links TRBV4-3 with TRBJ1-2; D unclear. The CDR3 covers 14 residues. Germline V gene lookup returns CDR1 LGHNA and CDR2 YSLEER. V dropped 0 bases and J dropped 14 bases, with 19 bases sitting between them. This CDR3 is CASSQDRGPNLGTF. The CDR3 DNA is TGCGCCAGCAGCCAAGATCGGGGTCCCAATTTGGGAACCTTC.

The rearrangement uses TRBV9 and TRBJ2-6, with 12 bases that match TRBD2. CDR1 and CDR2 (germline): SGDLS, YYNGEE. The CDR3 extends over 19 amino acids. With V trimmed by 2 bases and J by 0 bases, 6 bases remained unmatched. CDR3 loop: CASSVPSGRASSGANVLTF. The CDR3, as DNA: TGTGCCAGCAGCGTCCCTAGCGGGAGGGCCTCCTCTGGGGCCAACGTCCTGACTTTC.

This clone has only one observation. CDR3: CASSKRGRGEQYF. For the CDR3, the DNA is TGTGCCAGTAGTAAGAGAGGAAGGGGCGAGCAGTACTTC. This rearrangement joins TRBV19 to TRBJ2-7; TRBD1 might be the D (5 bases). Germline assignment: CDR1 LNHDA and CDR2 SQIVND (reference sequence). The CDR3 has 13 residues. Trimming cost V 4 bases and J 6 bases, with 13 bases left between them.

The chain couples TRBV7-9 to TRBJ1-1; TRBD1 is a possible D gene (5 bases). Per the germline V gene, CDR1 is SEHNR and CDR2 is FQNEAQ (reference sequence). The CDR3 is made up of 13 amino acids. With 5 bases removed from V and 8 bases from J, the gap between germline ends came to 15 bases. As DNA, the CDR3 is TGTGCCAGCAGCCCATTCGCAGGGTGCGAAGCTTTCTTT. Protein product: CASSPFAGCEAFF.

The chain couples TRBV7-9 to TRBJ2-5, with TRBD2 as a possible D gene (6 bases). Trimming took off 4 bases at V and 4 bases at J, with 16 bases between the two ends. The CDR3 spans 15 residues. CDR1 is SEHNR, CDR2 FQNEAQ, per germline (reference sequence). The CDR3 region has the DNA TGTGCCAGCAGCTCTATCGGAGGGGTTGGAGAGACCCAGTACTTC. It translates to CASSSIGGVGETQYF.